The sequence of this T cell receptor beta chain was determined in a study of blood T cell repertoires in COVID-19 (TCRdb year 2020). For the wider study: Samples covering the acute and convalescent phases of COVID-19 were provided by collaborators in the United States, Italy and Spain. Where available, HLA class I and class II types were taken from metadata supplied by the sample provider and were not determined by assay-based typing. The material from the prospective study consisted of cDNA or gDNA derived from T cells, B-cell-depleted T cells, or PBMCs. The repertoires were released in a freely available public database meant as a resource for research on the immune response to SARS-CoV-2. Nearly every sample came with metadata listing a de-identified subject ID, COVID-19 status, age in years and sex. Samples were obtained from the ongoing ImmuneRACE study (first 160 participants) and from about 1,300 subjects provided by 6 global collaborators. Subjects who had been exposed to COVID-19, were actively infected with it, or had recovered from it provided the deeply sampled blood TCRbeta repertoires that made up the dataset. Paper-wide results and their limitations: Clinical and demographic metadata were provided uncurated, with the amount varying by source and participant.

TCRbeta CDR3 regions were amplified from genomic DNA by means of the immunoSEQ Assay, a bias-controlled multiplex PCR. Concerning the study's data processing: Within the assay, amplification of reference gene primers was used to estimate how many nucleated cells each sample contained. To quantify the absolute abundance of each unique TCRbeta CDR3 rearrangement, sequence reads were collapsed and filtered. For each sample, productive Simpson clonality was calculated as the square root of Simpson's diversity index over productive rearrangements. TCRdb carries this immuneACCESS record with in-frame sequences only. Its versions omit some clonotypes, under half of them owing to an unresolved V gene in the studies checked, with the rest unexplained. The D gene and trimming were derived from the DNA, and the V and J assignments and clone size from that table. This sample holds a few hundred thousand clones; roughly 75% were observed only once. Clones ranked in the top ten supply more than 7% of the sample.

The CDR3, cysteine through phenylalanine, is 16 amino acids long. Only the CDR3 DNA stays, 48 bases, in frame from base 1. V is cut by 2 bases and J by 4 bases, and the space between the germline ends is 17 bases. CDR1 and CDR2 were assigned from the germline V gene as MNHNS and SASEGT. This clone was counted between two and nine times. The target of this receptor is not known. No much larger clonotype is one base removed from it; base qualities were not supplied. The collaborating institutions used their own protocols to collect whole blood in K2EDTA tubes. For TCRbeta analysis, collaborator samples were shipped as frozen whole blood, as isolated PBMCs, or as DNA extracted from either sample type.

The chain joins TRBV6-1 to TRBJ1-2; a tentative D call is TRBD1 (5 bases match). The specimen was peripheral blood. The clonotype comes from a woman in her 70s with acute or convalescent COVID-19. The DNA sequence reads TGTGCCAGCAGTGAAAGGGGTCAGATCAAGGGCTATGGCTACACCTTC. Its protein is CASSERGQIKGYGYTF.